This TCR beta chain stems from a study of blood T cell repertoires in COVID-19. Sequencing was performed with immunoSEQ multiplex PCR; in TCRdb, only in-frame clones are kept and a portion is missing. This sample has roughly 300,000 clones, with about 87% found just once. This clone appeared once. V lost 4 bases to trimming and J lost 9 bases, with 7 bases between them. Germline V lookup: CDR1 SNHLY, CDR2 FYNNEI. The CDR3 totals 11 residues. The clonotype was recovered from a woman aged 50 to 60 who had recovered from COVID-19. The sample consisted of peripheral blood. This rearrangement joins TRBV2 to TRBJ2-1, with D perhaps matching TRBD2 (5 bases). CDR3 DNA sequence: TGTGCCAGCAGTGCGAGCGGTGAGCAGTTCTTC. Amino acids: CASSASGEQFF.